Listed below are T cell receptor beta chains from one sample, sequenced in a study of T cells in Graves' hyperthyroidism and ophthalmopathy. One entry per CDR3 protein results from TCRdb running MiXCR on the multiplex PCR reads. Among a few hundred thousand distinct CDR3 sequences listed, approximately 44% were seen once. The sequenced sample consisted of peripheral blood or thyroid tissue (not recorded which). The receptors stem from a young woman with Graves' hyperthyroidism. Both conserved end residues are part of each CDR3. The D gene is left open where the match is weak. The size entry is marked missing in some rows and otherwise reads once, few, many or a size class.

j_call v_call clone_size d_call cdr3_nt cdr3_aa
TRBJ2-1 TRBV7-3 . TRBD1 TGTGCCAGCAGCTTAGAAGGACTGGACAGGTACAATGAGCAGTTCTTC CASSLEGLDRYNEQFF
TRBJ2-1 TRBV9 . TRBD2 TGTGCCAGCAGCGGAAGGACTAGCGGGAGTACGAATGAGCAGTTCTTC CASSGRTSGSTNEQFF
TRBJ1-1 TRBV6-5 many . TGTGCCAGCAGAAGTCTGAACACTGAAGCTTTCTTT CASRSLNTEAFF
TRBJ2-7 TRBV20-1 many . TGCAGTGCCAGACGGGACGACGAGCAGTACTTC CSARRDDEQYF
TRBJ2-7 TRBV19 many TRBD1 TGTGCCAGTAGTTTCGGGACAGGGGGTTCTTCCGAGCAGTACTTC CASSFGTGGSSEQYF
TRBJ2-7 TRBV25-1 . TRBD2 TGTGCCAGCAGTGATACAGGACTAGCGGGGTCCTACGAGCAGTACTTC CASSDTGLAGSYEQYF
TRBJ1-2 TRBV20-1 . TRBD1 TGCAGTGCCACGACAGGGGGCGACTATGGCTACACCTTC CSATTGGDYGYTF
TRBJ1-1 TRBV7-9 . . TGTGCCAGCAGCTGGACTAGCGGAGACTACAATGAAGCTTTCTTT CASSWTSGDYNEAFF
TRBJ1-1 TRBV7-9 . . TGTGCCAGCAGCTTTAAATCCCGGAGGGGGAACACTGAAGCTTTCTTT CASSFKSRRGNTEAFF
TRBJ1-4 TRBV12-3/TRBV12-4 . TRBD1 TGTGCCAGCAGCTTACCGGGACAGGAGGGTGAAAAACTGTTTTTT CASSLPGQEGEKLFF
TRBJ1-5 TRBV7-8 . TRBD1 TGTGCCAGCAGCGTTGGAGGGACAGTCGGTAGCAATCAGCCCCAGCATTTT CASSVGGTVGSNQPQHF
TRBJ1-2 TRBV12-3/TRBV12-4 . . TGTGCCAGCAGTTACGGGAGGGGCTTATATGGCTACACCTTC CASSYGRGLYGYTF
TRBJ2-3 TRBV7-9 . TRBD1 TGTGCCAGCAGCAAGGGACAGGGGCACACAGATACGCAGTATTTT CASSKGQGHTDTQYF
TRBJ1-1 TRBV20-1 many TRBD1 TGCAGTGCTAGGGTGACAGGGGGTACTGAAGCTTTCTTT CSARVTGGTEAFF
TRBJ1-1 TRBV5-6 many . TGTGCCAGCAGCCCCGACCCTGCCCGAGACACTGAAGCTTTCTTT CASSPDPARDTEAFF
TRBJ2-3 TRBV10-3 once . TGTGCCATCAGTGACCCCCAGGCGGGACCCAGCACAGATACGCGGTATTTT CAISDPQAGPSTDTRYF
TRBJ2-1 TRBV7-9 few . TGTGCCATTAGCGAGAAGCAGTTCTTC CAISEKQFF
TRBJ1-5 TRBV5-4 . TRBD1 TGTGCCAGCAGCTTGGACGGGGTCACAGGGGGGTCCCAGCATTTT CASSLDGVTGGSQHF
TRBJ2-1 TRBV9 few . TGTGCCAGCAGCGGGGGGGCAGGTACTTACAATGAGCAGTTCTTC CASSGGAGTYNEQFF
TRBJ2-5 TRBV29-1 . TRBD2 TGCAGCCCCGGTGGTTCGGCGGGAGGTCGGGAGACCCAGTACTTC CSPGGSAGGRETQYF
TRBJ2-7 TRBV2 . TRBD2 TGTGCCAGCAGTGAACTTAGCATAGCGGGAGTGACATACGAGCAGTACTTC CASSELSIAGVTYEQYF
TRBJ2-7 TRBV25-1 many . TGTGCCAGTCGTCGTGGACGTGGCGAGCAGTACTTC CASRRGRGEQYF
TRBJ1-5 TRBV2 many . TGTGCCAGCAGTGCCGTACAGGTGCAGACCTCCTGGGGTAGCAATCAGCCCCAGCATTTT CASSAVQVQTSWGSNQPQHF
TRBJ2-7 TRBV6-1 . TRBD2 TGTGCCAGCAGTACCACCGAGTTGGGGGGGGGCTACGAGCAGTACTTC CASSTTELGGGYEQYF
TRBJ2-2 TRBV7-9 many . TGTGCCAGCATGCCCCCGGGACGGACGAACACCGGGGAGCTGTTTTTT CASMPPGRTNTGELFF
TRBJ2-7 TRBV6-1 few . TGTGCCAGCAGTTACTGGGGGGAGGAGTCCTACGAGCAGTACTTC CASSYWGEESYEQYF
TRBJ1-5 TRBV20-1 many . TGCAGTGCTAGATTGGGACCCAGCAATCAGCCCCAGCATTTT CSARLGPSNQPQHF
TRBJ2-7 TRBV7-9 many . TGTGCCAGCAGCTTAGGTGGCGGGCCCTACGAGCAGTACTTC CASSLGGGPYEQYF
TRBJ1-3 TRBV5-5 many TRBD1 TGTGCCAGCAGTTTACAGGGGAACACCATATATTTT CASSLQGNTIYF
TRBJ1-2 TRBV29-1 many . TGCAGCGCCTCCCGTGGGTATGGCTACACCTTC CSASRGYGYTF
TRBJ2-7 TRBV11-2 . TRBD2 TGTGCCAGCAGCCAACCACTAACTAGCGAGAGCTCCTACGAGCAGTACTTC CASSQPLTSESSYEQYF
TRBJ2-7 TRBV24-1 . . TGTGCCACCAGTGCCCGATCTACGGACGAGCAGTACTTC CATSARSTDEQYF
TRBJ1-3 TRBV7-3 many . TGTGCCAGCAGCTTGCAGGGAAACGCTCGGAACACCATATATTTT CASSLQGNARNTIYF
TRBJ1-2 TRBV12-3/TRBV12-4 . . TGTGCCAGCAGGCAGGGAACTACCTATGGCTACACCTTC CASRQGTTYGYTF
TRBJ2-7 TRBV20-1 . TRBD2 TGCAGTGCCACGGGGGGTAATGGCTCCTACGAGCAGTACTTC CSATGGNGSYEQYF
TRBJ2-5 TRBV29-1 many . TGCAGCGTAGAAGGGGGTAGGAACCAAGAGACCCAGTACTTC CSVEGGRNQETQYF
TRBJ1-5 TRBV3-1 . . TGTGCCAGCAGCCAAGATTTGGGGCAGCTCAATCAGCCCCAGCATTTT CASSQDLGQLNQPQHF
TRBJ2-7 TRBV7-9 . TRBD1 TGTGCCAGCAGCCAGACAGGGGGCGAGCAGTACTTC CASSQTGGEQYF
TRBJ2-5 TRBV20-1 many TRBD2 TGCAGTGTCGCCCGAGGACTAGCGGGAGGGCCTAGGGGGGAGACCCAGTACTTC CSVARGLAGGPRGETQYF
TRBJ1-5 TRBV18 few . TGTGCCAGCTCACCACTTCGATTGGGGCCCCAGCATTTT CASSPLRLGPQHF
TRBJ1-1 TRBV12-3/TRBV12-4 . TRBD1 TGTGCCAGCAGCTTCTCGACAGGGAAGAACACTGAAGCTTTCTTT CASSFSTGKNTEAFF
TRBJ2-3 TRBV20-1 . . TGCAGTGCTAGAGATCTTGGGACCTACACAGATACGCAGTATTTT CSARDLGTYTDTQYF
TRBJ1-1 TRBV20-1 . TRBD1 TGCAGTGCTCGCCCCGGGACAGGACCGTTAAAAGCTTTCTTT CSARPGTGPLKAFF
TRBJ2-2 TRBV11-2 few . TGTGCCAGCAGCTTTAAACTGACCGGGGAGCTGTTTTTT CASSFKLTGELFF
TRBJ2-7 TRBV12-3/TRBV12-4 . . TGTGCTAGTGGTTTAGCGTTGTACGAGCAGTACTTC CASGLALYEQYF
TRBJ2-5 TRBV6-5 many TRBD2 TGTGCCAGCAGCTCCGGGACTAGTTTCGAGACCCAGTACTTC CASSSGTSFETQYF
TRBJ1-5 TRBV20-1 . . TGCAGTGCTAGAGATAGGCCAGGGGCTAAGCCCCAGCATTTT CSARDRPGAKPQHF
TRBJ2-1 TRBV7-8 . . TGTGCCAGCAGCCAGACAGGAAAGGGGGATGAGCAGTTCTTC CASSQTGKGDEQFF